This T cell receptor (beta chain) appears in the sequencing data of a study of tumor-infiltrating lymphocytes in localized non-small cell lung cancer. Study details: Patients included smokers and never-smokers with various histologies, some sampled after neoadjuvant chemotherapy.

This clone was counted a few times. Its antigen is unknown. The data were produced by immunoSEQ multiplex PCR, yet TCRdb's version contains in-frame clones alone and is incomplete. The sample yields tens of thousands of clones, around two thirds seen once. Study observations and caveats: IM1 and IM2 tumors showed no difference in T-cell fraction.

The receptor was isolated from a human donor with non-small cell lung cancer. The sequenced sample was lung tumor tissue.

The CDR3 nucleotides are TGTGCCAGCAGCTTGATGCAGGGCACTGGAAACACCATATATTTT. Translating it yields CASSLMQGTGNTIYF. The chain links TRBV5-4 to TRBJ1-3; a possible D gene is TRBD1 (5 bases). Germline CDR1 SGHNT, CDR2 YYREEE (reference sequence). The V and J ends lost 1 base and 2 bases respectively, with 10 bases between them. The CDR3 has 15 amino acids.